These 18 T cell receptor beta chains share one sample of origin, sequenced in a study of blood T cell repertoires in COVID-19. Repertoires were generated with immunoSEQ multiplex PCR, while TCRdb's copy carries only in-frame clones and drops some. Among about 130,000 clones, over 80% were seen once, and the ten largest hold approximately 20%. Input material: PBMCs or T cells enriched from blood (not recorded which). These receptors came from a man aged 30 to 45 who had recovered from COVID-19.

This clone was picked up a small number of times. The chain has TRBV2 and TRBJ2-1; 13 bases fit TRBD2. J lost 8 bases, V lost 6 bases, and 7 bases had no gene match. Germline CDR1 reads SNHLY; CDR2 reads FYNNEI. The CDR3 spans 15 residues. The CDR3 nucleotides are TGTGCCAGCAGACTAGGACTAGCGGGAGTGGATGAGCAGTTCTTC. It codes for CASRLGLAGVDEQFF.

This clone occurred a few times. The rearrangement joins TRBV27 to TRBJ1-2, with 7 bases fitting TRBD1. CDR3 size: 16 residues. Germline lookup yields CDR1 MNHEY and CDR2 SMNVEV (reference sequence). Trimming cost V 5 bases and J 1 base; bases outside gene matches: 10. CDR3: CASSHYPGTDNYGYTF. The CDR3 DNA is TGTGCCAGCAGTCATTATCCCGGGACAGATAACTATGGCTACACCTTC.

V gene TRBV18 combines with J gene TRBJ1-1; tentative D call: TRBD1 (5 bases). Trimming removed 6 bases from V and 3 bases from J, with 17 bases in between. This CDR3 contains 15 residues. Germline assignment: CDR1 KGHSH and CDR2 LQKENI. The CDR3 coding sequence is TGTGCCAGCTCGATAGGGTTTAAAGGGGACACTGAAGCTTTCTTT. Its translation: CASSIGFKGDTEAFF.

The V and J genes are TRBV7-8 and TRBJ2-1; 12 nucleotides line up with TRBD1. CDR3 length: 13 amino acids. V shed 4 bases, J shed 12 bases, and the junction held 4 bases outside the gene matches. Germline CDR1 reads SGHVS; CDR2 reads FQNEAQ. The CDR3 DNA sequence: TGTGCCAGCAGCTCGGGACAGGGGGCGCGGCAGTTCTTC. This codes for CASSSGQGARQFF. Combining the CDR3 with reference TRBV7-8 and TRBJ2-1 gives the whole variable domain GAGVSQSPRYKVAKRGQDVALRCDPISGHVSLFWYQQALGQGPEFLTYFQNEAQLDKSGLPSDRFFAERPEGSVSTLKIQRTQQEDSAVYLCASSSGQGARQFFGPGTRLTVL.

CDR3 region: CASRGTGSPQYF. The CDR3 coding sequence is TGTGCCAGCAGGGGGACAGGGTCCCCGCAGTATTTT. The chain combines TRBV28 with TRBJ2-3, with 9 nucleotides matching TRBD1. Germline CDR1 MDHEN, CDR2 SYDVKM. V trimming: 6 bases; J trimming: 10 bases; junction bases outside the gene matches: 5. The CDR3 has 12 residues.

This sequence joins TRBV27 and TRBJ2-1; D not certain. The germline V gene has CDR1 MNHEY and CDR2 SMNVEV (reference sequence). The V end lost 6 bases, the J end lost 3 bases, and 15 bases lay between the germline ends. This CDR3 region has 15 residues. The CDR3 region has the DNA TGTGCCAGCAGAAGTACTCCTACCAACTACAATGAGCAGTTCTTC. It codes for CASRSTPTNYNEQFF.

The chain has TRBV15 and TRBJ2-5, with 9 nucleotides matching TRBD1. The CDR3 contains 15 residues. Germline-derived CDR1 and CDR2 are LNHNV and YYDKDF (reference sequence). V shed 5 bases and J 1 base; nucleotides not matched to a gene: 5. This chain's CDR3 is CATSDGQGLQETQYF. The CDR3 DNA sequence: TGTGCCACCAGCGACGGACAGGGGCTCCAAGAGACCCAGTACTTC.

Concerning this clone: A clone one base away is much larger, so this may be a read error. The chain recombines TRBV2 with TRBJ2-2; 10 nucleotides match TRBD1. CDR1 is SNHLY and CDR2 is FYNNEI in the germline V gene. The CDR3 runs 15 residues. J lost 3 bases, V lost 3 bases, and 1 base had no gene match. The CDR3: CASSDGTGDTGELFF. The CDR3 DNA follows: TGTGCCAGCAGTGATGGGACAGGGGACACCGGGGAGCTGTTTTTT.

The rearrangement links TRBV2 to TRBJ2-3; tentative D call: TRBD2 (5 bases). From germline, CDR1 is SNHLY and CDR2 FYNNEI. There are 12 residues in the CDR3. V was cut by 2 bases and J by 6 bases, with 6 bases left in between. DNA for the CDR3: TGTGCCAGCAGTGAATCGGGGGATACGCAGTATTTT. It translates to CASSESGDTQYF.

The J gene is TRBJ1-4, the V gene TRBV9; D gene uncertain. The V gene lost 0 bases and the J gene lost 8 bases, with 23 bases spanning the gap. The CDR3 contains 18 residues. Per the germline V gene, CDR1 is SGDLS and CDR2 is YYNGEE. The CDR3 nucleotides read TGTGCCAGCAGCGTAGGAGGGCAGAGGCGGCGGATGGGAGAAAAACTGTTTTTT. It specifies CASSVGGQRRRMGEKLFF.

This clone appeared a few times. The genes are TRBV5-4 and TRBJ2-2; TRBD2 aligns across 11 bases. Germline V gene sequence: CDR1 SGHNT, CDR2 YYREEE (reference sequence). This CDR3 is 17 amino acids long. With V trimmed by 0 bases and J by 4 bases, 5 bases remained unmatched. CDR3 DNA: TGTGCCAGCAGCTTGGGTCTAGCGGGAGGAATCACCGGGGAGCTGTTTTTT. This codes for CASSLGLAGGITGELFF.

The rearrangement links TRBV11-2 to TRBJ2-7; tentative D call: TRBD1 (6 bases). Germline V CDR1 and CDR2: SGHAT, FQNNGV. The CDR3 sequence is 15 residues long. The V end was cut by 3 bases, the J end by 3 bases, with 15 bases between. The CDR3 bases are TGTGCCAGCAGCTTTGGGCCAGGGGTCCTCTACGAGCAGTACTTC. Protein product: CASSFGPGVLYEQYF. Full variable domain (missing parts from reference TRBV11-2 and TRBJ2-7): EAGVAQSPRYKIIEKRQSVAFWCNPISGHATLYWYQQILGQGPKLLIQFQNNGVVDDSQLPKDRFSAERLKGVDSTLKIQPAKLEDSAVYLCASSFGPGVLYEQYFGPGTRLTVT.

The rearrangement uses TRBV2 and TRBJ1-2, with 8 bases fitting TRBD1. This CDR3 spans 14 amino acids. V trimming: 8 bases; J trimming: 5 bases; junction bases outside the gene matches: 10. Germline V gene lookup returns CDR1 SNHLY and CDR2 FYNNEI. The CDR3 is CASHESRTGYGYTF. CDR3 DNA: TGTGCCAGCCACGAGTCTAGGACAGGGTATGGCTACACCTTC.

CDR3: CASKEGGATEAFF. For the CDR3, the DNA is TGTGCCAGCAAGGAGGGTGGGGCGACTGAAGCTTTCTTT. V gene TRBV6-5 combines with J gene TRBJ1-1; TRBD1 might be the D (5 bases). The CDR3 totals 13 residues. Germline-derived CDR1 and CDR2 are MNHEY and SVGAGI. Trimming shortened V by 7 bases and J by 5 bases, and 14 bases separated the two germline ends.

The chain is built from TRBV4-2 and TRBJ2-2; D is unclear. The CDR3 runs 16 residues. V was pared by 0 bases and J by 6 bases, with 14 bases between. CDR1 LGHNA and CDR2 YNFKEQ come from the germline V gene. The chain's CDR3 is CASSQDPALEAGELFF. As DNA, the CDR3 is TGTGCCAGCAGCCAAGATCCCGCCCTCGAGGCCGGGGAGCTGTTTTTT.

The chain recombines TRBV19 with TRBJ2-2; D might be TRBD1 (6 bases). The germline gives CDR1 LNHDA, CDR2 SQIVND (reference sequence). Trimming left V 7 bases short and J 1 base short, with 13 bases between. CDR3 length equals 15 residues. In DNA form, the CDR3 reads TGTGCCAGTACCTTAGGACAGAAGAACACCGGGGAGCTGTTTTTT. Its protein is CASTLGQKNTGELFF.

This clone was recorded once. The rearrangement uses TRBV7-9 and TRBJ1-1; D remains unclear. The germline CDR1 and CDR2 sequences are SEHNR and FQNEAQ (reference sequence). This CDR3 has 12 residues. The V end lost 5 bases, the J end lost 4 bases, and 8 bases lay between the germline ends. The CDR3 DNA reads as TGTGCCAGCAGCCCCGGGGTCACTGAAGCTTTCTTT. Translating it yields CASSPGVTEAFF.

The chain links TRBV6-5 to TRBJ2-7; D may be TRBD1 (5 bases). The germline V gene has CDR1 MNHEY and CDR2 SVGAGI. The ends were cut back, 3 bases at V and 6 bases at J, with 15 bases in the middle. This CDR3 spans 14 amino acids. DNA for the CDR3: TGTGCCAGCAGTTATCGGCAGGGTGTGTCCGAGCAGTACTTC. Its translation is CASSYRQGVSEQYF.